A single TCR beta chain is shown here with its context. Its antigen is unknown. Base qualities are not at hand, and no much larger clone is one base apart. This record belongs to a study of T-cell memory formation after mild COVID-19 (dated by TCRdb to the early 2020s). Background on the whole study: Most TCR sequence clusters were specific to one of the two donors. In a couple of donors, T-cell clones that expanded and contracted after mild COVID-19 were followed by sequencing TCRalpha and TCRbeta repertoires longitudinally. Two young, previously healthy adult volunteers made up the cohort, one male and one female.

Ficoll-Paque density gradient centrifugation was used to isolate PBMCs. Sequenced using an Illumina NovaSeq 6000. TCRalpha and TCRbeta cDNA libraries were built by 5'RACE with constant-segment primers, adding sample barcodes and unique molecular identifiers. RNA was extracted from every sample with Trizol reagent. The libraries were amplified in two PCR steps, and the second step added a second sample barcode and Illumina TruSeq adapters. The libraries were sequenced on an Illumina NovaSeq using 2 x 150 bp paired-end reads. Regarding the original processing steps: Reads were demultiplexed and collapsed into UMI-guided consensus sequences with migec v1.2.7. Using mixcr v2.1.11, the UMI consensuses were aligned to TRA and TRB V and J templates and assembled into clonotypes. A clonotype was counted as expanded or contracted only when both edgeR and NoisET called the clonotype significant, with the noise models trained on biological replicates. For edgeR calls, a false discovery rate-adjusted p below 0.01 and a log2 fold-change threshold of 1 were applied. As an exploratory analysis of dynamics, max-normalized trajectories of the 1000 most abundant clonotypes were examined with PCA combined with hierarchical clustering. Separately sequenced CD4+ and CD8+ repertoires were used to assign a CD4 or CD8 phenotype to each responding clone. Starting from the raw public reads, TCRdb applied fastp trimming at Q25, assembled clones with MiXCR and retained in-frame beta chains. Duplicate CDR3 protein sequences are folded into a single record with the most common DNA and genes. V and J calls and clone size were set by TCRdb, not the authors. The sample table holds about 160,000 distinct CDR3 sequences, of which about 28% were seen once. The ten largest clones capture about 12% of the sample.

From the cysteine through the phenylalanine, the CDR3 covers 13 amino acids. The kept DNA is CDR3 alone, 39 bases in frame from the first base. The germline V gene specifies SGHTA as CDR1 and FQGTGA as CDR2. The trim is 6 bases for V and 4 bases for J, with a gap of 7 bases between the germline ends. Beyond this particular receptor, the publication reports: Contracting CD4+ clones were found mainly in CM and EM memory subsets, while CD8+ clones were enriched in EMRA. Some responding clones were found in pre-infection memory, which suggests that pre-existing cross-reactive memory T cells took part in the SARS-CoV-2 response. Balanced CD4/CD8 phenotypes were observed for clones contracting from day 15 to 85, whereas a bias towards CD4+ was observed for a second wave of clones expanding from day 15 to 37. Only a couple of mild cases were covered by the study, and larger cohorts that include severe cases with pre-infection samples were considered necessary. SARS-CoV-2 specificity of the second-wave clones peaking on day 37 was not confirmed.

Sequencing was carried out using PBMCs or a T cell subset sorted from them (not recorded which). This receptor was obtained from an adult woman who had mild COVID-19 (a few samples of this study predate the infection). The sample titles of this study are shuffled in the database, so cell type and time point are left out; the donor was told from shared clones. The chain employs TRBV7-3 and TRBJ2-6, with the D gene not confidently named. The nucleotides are TGTGCCAGCAGGGCCCCCGGGGCCAACGTCCTGACTTTC. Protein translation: CASRAPGANVLTF.